These T cell receptor beta chains were read from a single sample in a study of cytomegalovirus exposure and HLA in healthy donors. Profiling relied on immunoSEQ multiplex PCR, and the TCRdb table lists in-frame clones only, not all of them. The sample yields approximately 110,000 clones, approximately 15% seen once. Specimen: PBMCs. The receptors stem from a woman under 30 in good health and CMV-seronegative. The CDR3 runs from the conserved cysteine through the conserved F or W. Each record gives: J gene, V gene, clone size, D gene, CDR3 DNA, CDR3 protein. The D gene is left open where the match is weak. Size is omitted from some rows. Given values are once, few, many or a class for expanded clones.

J gene: TRBJ2-7
V gene: TRBV9
clone size: few
D gene: TRBD2
CDR3 DNA: TGTGCCAGCAGCGTAGCCCCCGAGGGACTAGCGGGATCCTACGAGCAGTACTTC
CDR3 protein: CASSVAPEGLAGSYEQYF

J gene: TRBJ1-2
V gene: TRBV19
clone size: few
D gene: TRBD1
CDR3 DNA: TGTGCCAGTAGTGAGACCTCCGGGACAGAAAATGGCTACACCTTC
CDR3 protein: CASSETSGTENGYTF

J gene: TRBJ2-6
V gene: TRBV27
clone size: -
D gene: -
CDR3 DNA: TGTGCCAGCAGTCCTTGGGCGGGGTCTGGGGCCAACGTCCTGACTTTC
CDR3 protein: CASSPWAGSGANVLTF

J gene: TRBJ2-7
V gene: TRBV9
clone size: few
D gene: -
CDR3 DNA: TGTGCCAGCAGCGCCGGGGGATCCTACGAGCAGTACTTC
CDR3 protein: CASSAGGSYEQYF

J gene: TRBJ2-3
V gene: TRBV5-1
clone size: -
D gene: -
CDR3 DNA: TGCGCCAGCAGCTTGGGTGTGGGCTCAGCTACAGATACGCAGTATTTT
CDR3 protein: CASSLGVGSATDTQYF

J gene: TRBJ2-2
V gene: TRBV14
clone size: -
D gene: -
CDR3 DNA: TGTGCCAGCAGCCAAGAATGGGCAGACATAAACACCGGGGAGCTGTTTTTT
CDR3 protein: CASSQEWADINTGELFF

J gene: TRBJ2-2
V gene: TRBV6-6
clone size: few
D gene: -
CDR3 DNA: TGTGCCAGCAGGTCGGAGGATAACACCGGGGAGCTGTTTTTT
CDR3 protein: CASRSEDNTGELFF

J gene: TRBJ2-7
V gene: TRBV27
clone size: few
D gene: -
CDR3 DNA: TGTGCCAGCAGTTTATCAGGGGGGGGCAGGACCGCCGAGCAGTACTTC
CDR3 protein: CASSLSGGGRTAEQYF

J gene: TRBJ2-5
V gene: TRBV5-1
clone size: few
D gene: -
CDR3 DNA: TGCGCCAGCAGCTTGGCAGGGAACCCAAGAGAGACCCAGTACTTC
CDR3 protein: CASSLAGNPRETQYF

J gene: TRBJ1-1
V gene: TRBV27
clone size: few
D gene: -
CDR3 DNA: TGTGCCAGCAGTATCCAGGAGAACACTGAAGCTTTCTTT
CDR3 protein: CASSIQENTEAFF

J gene: TRBJ2-7
V gene: TRBV29-1
clone size: -
D gene: TRBD1
CDR3 DNA: TGCAGCGCCCAAGGGGGACAGGGCTACGAGCAGTACTTC
CDR3 protein: CSAQGGQGYEQYF

J gene: TRBJ1-5
V gene: TRBV10-3
clone size: -
D gene: -
CDR3 DNA: TGTGCCCACGGACAAGGTTCCGATCAGCCCCAGCATTTT
CDR3 protein: CAHGQGSDQPQHF

J gene: TRBJ2-5
V gene: TRBV5-1
clone size: -
D gene: TRBD2
CDR3 DNA: TGCGCCAGCAGCAGGGCCGGGACTAGCGGCCCACAAGAGACCCAGTACTTC
CDR3 protein: CASSRAGTSGPQETQYF

J gene: TRBJ1-4
V gene: TRBV27
clone size: few
D gene: -
CDR3 DNA: TGTGCCAGCCGGTTTGGGGCTAATATGTTTTTT
CDR3 protein: CASRFGANMFF

J gene: TRBJ1-3
V gene: TRBV7-9
clone size: -
D gene: -
CDR3 DNA: TGTGCCAGCAGCCCAGGGATCTCTGGAAACACCATATATTTT
CDR3 protein: CASSPGISGNTIYF